Shown below are 14 T cell receptor beta chains from a single sample sequenced in a study of blood T cell repertoires in COVID-19. Sequencing used immunoSEQ multiplex PCR; TCRdb keeps in-frame clones, though not all of them. The data contain under 200,000 clones, about 85% of them seen just once; the ten biggest clones take up about 8.8%. Sequenced: peripheral blood. The receptors come from a woman aged 80 or over with COVID-19, enrolled during active disease.

This clone was found once. The CDR3 bases are TGCGCCAGCAGCCAAGAAACAGGGGGGCCGGGAGATACGCAGTATTTT. As protein: CASSQETGGPGDTQYF. This rearrangement joins TRBV4-1 to TRBJ2-3, with TRBD1 matching 8 bases. The CDR3 spans 16 residues. The germline gives CDR1 MGHRA, CDR2 YSYEKL. V dropped 0 bases and J dropped 5; count of bases not matched to a gene: 7.

This clone has just one count. The chain uses TRBV3-1 (or the pseudogene TRBV3-2) and TRBJ2-3, with D possibly matching TRBD1 (5 bases). This CDR3 region has 15 residues. The V end was cut by 0 bases, the J end by 11 bases, with 18 bases between. Germline-derived CDR1 and CDR2 are LGHDT and YNNKEL (reference sequence). CDR3 DNA sequence: TGTGCCAGCAGCCAAGATCGGGCTAGTGGGGCGTTGCAGTATTTT. It encodes CASSQDRASGALQYF.

The V gene is TRBV5-1, the J gene TRBJ1-3, with D uncertain. V was clipped by 0 bases and J by 0 bases, with 7 bases between them. The germline V gene encodes CDR1 SGHRS and CDR2 YFSETQ. The CDR3 is 15 residues long. Here the CDR3 reads CASSLGGTSGNTIYF. The CDR3 nucleotides read TGCGCCAGCAGCTTGGGAGGAACCTCTGGAAACACCATATATTTT.

The chain employs TRBV5-1 and TRBJ2-2; maybe TRBD2 (6 bases). The CDR3 extends over 16 amino acids. The V end lost 0 bases, the J end lost 1 base, and 10 bases lay between the germline ends. Germline lookup yields CDR1 SGHRS and CDR2 YFSETQ. CDR3 nucleotides: TGCGCCAGCAGCTTGGCTCCGGGACTGAACACCGGGGAGCTGTTTTTT. Protein sequence: CASSLAPGLNTGELFF.

The rearrangement joins TRBV28 to TRBJ2-1; 8 bases map to TRBD1. The CDR3 sequence is 20 residues long. Unmatched junction bases numbered 21, after V lost 3 bases and J lost 5 bases. The germline V gene has CDR1 MDHEN and CDR2 SYDVKM. The CDR3 nucleotides are TGTGCCAGCAGTTTTACGGACAGGGCGAAAAGACGGACGCGCGACAATGAGCAGTTCTTC. Its translation is CASSFTDRAKRRTRDNEQFF. Full variable domain (rest looked up from reference TRBV28 and TRBJ2-1): DVKVTQSSRYLVKRTGEKVFLECVQDMDHENMFWYRQDPGLGLRLIYFSYDVKMKEKGDIPEGYSVSREKKERFSLILESASTNQTSMYLCASSFTDRAKRRTRDNEQFFGPGTRLTVL.

J is TRBJ2-5 and V is TRBV24-1; possible D gene TRBD1, 7 bases. CDR1 is KGHDR, CDR2 SFDVKD, per germline. Trimming pared 7 bases from V and 5 bases from J, leaving 13 bases between. The CDR3 has 13 residues. The CDR3, as DNA: TGTGCCACCAGAGACAGGGCGGGGGAGACCCAGTACTTC. This encodes CATRDRAGETQYF.

The chain uses TRBV19 and TRBJ1-2, with D possibly being TRBD1 (6 bases). Between the trimmed V and J ends, which lost 6 bases and 0 bases, there was a span of 11 bases. The CDR3 has 14 amino acids. Germline V gene data show CDR1 as LNHDA and CDR2 as SQIVND (reference sequence). CDR3 sequence reads: CASREDRPNYGYTF. CDR3 nucleotide sequence: TGTGCCAGTAGGGAGGACAGACCTAACTATGGCTACACCTTC.

V gene TRBV11-3 combines with J gene TRBJ2-1, with D possibly TRBD2 on 6 matching bases. Germline CDR1 reads SGHNT; CDR2 reads YENEEA. The CDR3 length is 15 residues. Trimming cost V 0 bases and J 0 bases, with 6 bases left between them. The CDR3 is CASSLDGSSYNEQFF. The CDR3, as DNA: TGTGCCAGCAGCTTAGACGGGAGCTCCTACAATGAGCAGTTCTTC. Drawing the rest from reference TRBV11-3 and TRBJ2-1, the complete variable domain is EAGVVQSPRYKIIEKKQPVAFWCNPISGHNTLYWYLQNLGQGPELLIRYENEEAVDDSQLPKDRFSAERLKGVDSTLKIQPAELGDSAVYLCASSLDGSSYNEQFFGPGTRLTVL.

This chain uses TRBV5-1 with TRBJ2-1, with TRBD2 matching 10 bases. Germline V gene data show CDR1 as SGHRS and CDR2 as YFSETQ. The V segment lost 3 bases and the J segment 9 bases; nucleotides outside the gene matches: 9. CDR3 length equals 15 residues. The CDR3 here is CASSSSSGSLGEQFF. CDR3 DNA: TGCGCCAGCAGCTCCTCTAGCGGGAGTCTGGGTGAGCAGTTCTTC.

This chain connects TRBV10-3 to TRBJ1-1; D gene unclear. Looked up from germline, CDR1 is ENHRY and CDR2 is SYGVKD. The CDR3 consists of 11 residues. Trimming removed 5 bases from V and 8 bases from J, with 9 bases in between. The CDR3 loop reads CAISREGEAFF. CDR3 in DNA: TGTGCCATCAGTCGGGAAGGCGAAGCTTTCTTT.

The V and J genes are TRBV29-1 and TRBJ2-7, with 9 bases that match TRBD1. The CDR3 has 12 residues. J gave up 4 bases and V 7 bases, and 5 bases lay outside the gene matches. Germline assignment: CDR1 SQVTM and CDR2 ANQGSEA. CDR3 in amino acids: CSAGQGEYEQYF. The CDR3 nucleotides are TGCAGCGCGGGACAGGGAGAATACGAGCAGTACTTC.

This rearrangement joins TRBV7-9 to TRBJ1-4, with D possibly being TRBD1 (6 bases). Germline-derived CDR1 and CDR2 are SEHNR and FQNEAQ (reference sequence). V was shortened by 0 bases and J by 0 bases, with 8 bases between the two germline ends. The CDR3 has 16 amino acids. The CDR3 sequence is CASSLARGATNEKLFF. The CDR3 nucleotides are TGTGCCAGCAGCTTAGCCAGGGGAGCAACTAATGAAAAACTGTTTTTT.

The chain is built from TRBV4-1 and TRBJ1-3, with TRBD1 matching over 8 bases. J gave up 7 bases and V 2 bases, and 25 bases lay outside the gene matches. This CDR3 spans 21 amino acids. Germline CDR1 is MGHRA and CDR2 is YSYEKL. The DNA for the CDR3 is TGCGCCAGCAGCCAACTCTTGATTAACAGGGGGAGTTTTGGGTTCGTCAACACCATATATTTT. Protein sequence: CASSQLLINRGSFGFVNTIYF.

V gene TRBV29-1 combines with J gene TRBJ1-2; 8 positions agree with TRBD1. The germline V gene has CDR1 SQVTM and CDR2 ANQGSEA. The J segment lost 6 bases and the V segment lost 4 bases, leaving 1 base of the junction unmatched. This CDR3 contains 11 residues. CDR3 region: CSVGQGNGYTF. The CDR3 DNA follows: TGCAGCGTTGGACAGGGGAATGGCTACACCTTC.